The entry below gives a single T cell receptor (beta chain) sequence along with its context. Its antigen has not been determined. The input lacks base qualities; no much larger clone sits a single base away. TRB sequencing was run on genomic DNA with either the immunoSEQ assay at survey resolution or the hsTCRB kit. Per the original workflow: The immunoSEQ software handled the initial read processing, while the LymphoSeq R package was used for the repertoire analyses. Clonality was calculated as 1 minus normalized Shannon entropy, and the Gini coefficient was also calculated for each TRB dataset. To infer phenotypes in unsorted samples, TRB sequences from sorted subsets of the recipient or donor were mapped onto the unsorted samples of the same recipient. TCRdb obtained this table from immuneACCESS and retained in-frame rearrangements with V and J assigned. These tables miss some clones; where compared with another copy, unresolved V genes account for less than half of the shortfall, and the remainder is unexplained. V, J and clone size derive from that table, while D and trimming were established from the DNA sequence. The sample contains tens of thousands of clones, approximately 87% of them found a single time. 12% of the sample is held by the ten biggest clonotypes.

These data originate in a study of T cells after posttransplantation cyclophosphamide (dated by TCRdb to 2016 to 2018). Some background on the complete study: Using TRB sequencing, the study followed how the T cell repertoire rebuilt after myeloablative bone marrow transplantation with posttransplantation cyclophosphamide given as GVHD prophylaxis. Antigen receptor sequencing covered samples from approximately 32 PTCy-treated patients and over 15 of their related bone marrow donors. TRB sequencing was performed on blood from all 35 or so PTCy patients with 1-year posttransplant specimens. TRB sequencing was also done on up to about 3 additional blood samples from 2 to 5.2 years after transplant in 3 patients, and on pretransplant blood from 4 patients. Because TRA and TRB clonality were tightly correlated in 9 samples, subsequent TCR analyses were focused on TRB only. Public TRB sequences were checked against a database of over 3,600 sequences associated with responses to pathogens, tumor antigens, self-antigens and alloantigens.

What the authors observed across the whole study: Across 40 to 55 patients, TRB clonality was highly associated with recipient CMV seropositivity and CMV reactivation, and PTCy diversity was similar to diversity in CNI/methotrexate controls. Donor-recipient similarity was low at 1-2 months but rose over the first year, and later blood repertoires were often dominated by donor CD8+ memory clones. The TRB repertoires of T cells infiltrating skin or the GI tract showed only limited overlap with the TRB repertoires found in blood.

What the treatment or condition label conveys for this sample: high-dose cyclophosphamide on days +3 and +4 as single-agent GVHD prophylaxis. PTCy patients received busulfan and fludarabine conditioning, a related or unrelated marrow graft, and cyclophosphamide on days +3 and +4. The PTCy-treated patients were drawn from a prospective, multi-institutional clinical trial. Peripheral blood and bone marrow mononuclear cells were isolated by Ficoll-Hypaque density centrifugation and cryopreserved. The germline ends are 16 bases apart after V is trimmed by 3 bases and J by 5 bases. CDR1 and CDR2 are drawn from the germline V gene (reference sequence): MNHEY, SMNVEV. The CDR3 runs 15 residues from the cysteine to the phenylalanine. Here the CDR3 DNA is all that survives: 45 bases in frame from base 1.

This sample comprised PBMCs, obtained after allogeneic stem cell transplant with posttransplant cyclophosphamide. This TCR came from a female patient aged 25-40 years who received an allogeneic stem cell transplant from an unrelated donor, was CMV-positive, and had no GVHD. After a transplant, some T cells may be of graft donor origin. The V and J segments used are TRBV27 and TRBJ2-5; perhaps TRBD2 is the D gene, with 6 bases matching. The encoded CDR3 is CASSLYGTEGETQYF. The sequenced DNA: TGTGCCAGCAGTTTGTATGGGACGGAGGGGGAGACCCAGTACTTC.